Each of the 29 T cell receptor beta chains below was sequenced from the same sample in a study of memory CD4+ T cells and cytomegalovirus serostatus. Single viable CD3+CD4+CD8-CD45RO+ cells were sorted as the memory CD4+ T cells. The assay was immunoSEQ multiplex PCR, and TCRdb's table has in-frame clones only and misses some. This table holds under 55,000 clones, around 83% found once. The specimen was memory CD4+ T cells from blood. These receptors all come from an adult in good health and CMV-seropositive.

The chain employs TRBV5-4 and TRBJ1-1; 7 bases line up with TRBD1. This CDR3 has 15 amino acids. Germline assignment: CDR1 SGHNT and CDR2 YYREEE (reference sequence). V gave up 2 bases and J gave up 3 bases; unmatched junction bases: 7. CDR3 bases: TGTGCCAGCAGCTTAACCGGGCAGGGGGACACTGAAGCTTTCTTT. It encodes CASSLTGQGDTEAFF.

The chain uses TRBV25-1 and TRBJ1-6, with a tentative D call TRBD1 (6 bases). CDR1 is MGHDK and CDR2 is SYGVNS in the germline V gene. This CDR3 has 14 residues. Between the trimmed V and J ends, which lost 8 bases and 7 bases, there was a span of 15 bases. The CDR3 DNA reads TGTGCCAGCGCCGTACAGGGCAGCAATTCACCCCTCCACTTT. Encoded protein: CASAVQGSNSPLHF.

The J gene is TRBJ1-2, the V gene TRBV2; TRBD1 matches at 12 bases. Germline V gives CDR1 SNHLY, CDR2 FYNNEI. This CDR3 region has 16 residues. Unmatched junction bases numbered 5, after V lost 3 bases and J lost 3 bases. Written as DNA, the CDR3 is TGTGCCAGCAGTGAGAGGGGGACAGGGGGCGACTATGGCTACACCTTC. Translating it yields CASSERGTGGDYGYTF. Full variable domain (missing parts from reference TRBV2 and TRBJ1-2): EPEVTQTPSHQVTQMGQEVILRCVPISNHLYFYWYRQILGQKVEFLVSFYNNEISEKSEIFDDQFSVERPDGSNFTLKIRSTKLEDSAMYFCASSERGTGGDYGYTFGSGTRLTVV.

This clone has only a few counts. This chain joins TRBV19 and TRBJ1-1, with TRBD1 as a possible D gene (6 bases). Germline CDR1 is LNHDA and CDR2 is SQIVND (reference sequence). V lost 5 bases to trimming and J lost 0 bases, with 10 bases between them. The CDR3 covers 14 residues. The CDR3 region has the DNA TGTGCCAGTAGTGTCGGGGGCCTGAACACTGAAGCTTTCTTT. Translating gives CASSVGGLNTEAFF.

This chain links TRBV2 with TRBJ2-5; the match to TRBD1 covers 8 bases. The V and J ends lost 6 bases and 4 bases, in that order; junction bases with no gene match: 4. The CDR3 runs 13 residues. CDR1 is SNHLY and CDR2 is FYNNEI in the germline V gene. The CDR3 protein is CASSRDRGETQYF. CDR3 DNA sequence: TGTGCCAGCAGCCGCGACAGGGGAGAGACCCAGTACTTC.

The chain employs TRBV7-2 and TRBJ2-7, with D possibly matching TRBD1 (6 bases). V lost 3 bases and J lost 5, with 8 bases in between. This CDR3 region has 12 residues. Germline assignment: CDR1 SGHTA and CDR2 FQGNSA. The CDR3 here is CASSLDSNEQYF. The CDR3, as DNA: TGTGCCAGCAGCTTGGACAGTAACGAGCAGTACTTC.

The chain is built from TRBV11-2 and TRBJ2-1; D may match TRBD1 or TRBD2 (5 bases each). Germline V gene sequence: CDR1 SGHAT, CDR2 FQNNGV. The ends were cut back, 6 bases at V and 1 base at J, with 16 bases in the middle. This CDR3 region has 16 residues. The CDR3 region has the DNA TGTGCCAGCAGAAGGGCTAGCAGGGAGTCCTACAATGAGCAGTTCTTC. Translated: CASRRASRESYNEQFF.

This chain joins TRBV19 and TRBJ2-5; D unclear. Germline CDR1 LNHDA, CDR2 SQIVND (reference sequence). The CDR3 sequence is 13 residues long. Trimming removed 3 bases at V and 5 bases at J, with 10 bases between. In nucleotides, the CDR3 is TGTGCCAGTAGTATTATGGGCACCGAGACCCAGTACTTC. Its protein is CASSIMGTETQYF.

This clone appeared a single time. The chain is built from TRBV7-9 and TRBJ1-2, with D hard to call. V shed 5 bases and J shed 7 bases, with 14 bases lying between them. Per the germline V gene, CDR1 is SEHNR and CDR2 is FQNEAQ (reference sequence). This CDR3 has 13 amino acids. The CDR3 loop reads CASSPLREGGYTF. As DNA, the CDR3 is TGTGCCAGCAGCCCGCTTAGGGAGGGTGGCTACACCTTC.

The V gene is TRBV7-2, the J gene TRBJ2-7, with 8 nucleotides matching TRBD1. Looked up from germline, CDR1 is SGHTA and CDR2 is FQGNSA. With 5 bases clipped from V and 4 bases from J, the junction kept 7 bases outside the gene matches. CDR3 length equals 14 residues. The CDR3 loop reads CASSPMTGAYEQYF. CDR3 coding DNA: TGTGCCAGCAGCCCGATGACAGGGGCATACGAGCAGTACTTC. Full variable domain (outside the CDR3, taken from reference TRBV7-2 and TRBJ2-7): GAGVSQSPSNKVTEKGKDVELRCDPISGHTALYWYRQSLGQGLEFLIYFQGNSAPDKSGLPSDRFSAERTGGSVSTLTIQRTQQEDSAVYLCASSPMTGAYEQYFGPGTRLTVT.

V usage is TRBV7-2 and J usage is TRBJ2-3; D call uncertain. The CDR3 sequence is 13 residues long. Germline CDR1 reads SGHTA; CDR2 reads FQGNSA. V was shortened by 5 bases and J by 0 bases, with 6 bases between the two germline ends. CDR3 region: CASSPVSTDTQYF. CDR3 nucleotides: TGTGCCAGCAGCCCCGTCAGCACAGATACGCAGTATTTT. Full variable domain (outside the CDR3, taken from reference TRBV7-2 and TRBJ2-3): GAGVSQSPSNKVTEKGKDVELRCDPISGHTALYWYRQSLGQGLEFLIYFQGNSAPDKSGLPSDRFSAERTGGSVSTLTIQRTQQEDSAVYLCASSPVSTDTQYFGPGTRLTVL.

The CDR3 DNA sequence: TGTGCCAGCAGCTCCCGTAGCGGGGGGGACTACGAGCAGTACTTC. Its translation: CASSSRSGGDYEQYF. The chain uses TRBV7-2 and TRBJ2-7; TRBD2 matches 11 bases. Germline V gene sequence: CDR1 SGHTA, CDR2 FQGNSA. V dropped 4 bases and J dropped 3; count of bases not matched to a gene: 5. The CDR3 length is 15 residues.

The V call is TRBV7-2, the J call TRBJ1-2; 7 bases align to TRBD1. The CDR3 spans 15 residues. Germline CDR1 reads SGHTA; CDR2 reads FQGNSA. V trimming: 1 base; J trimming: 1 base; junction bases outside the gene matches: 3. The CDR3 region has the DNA TGTGCCAGCAGCTTAGTAGGGGGCAATAACTATGGCTACACCTTC. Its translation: CASSLVGGNNYGYTF.

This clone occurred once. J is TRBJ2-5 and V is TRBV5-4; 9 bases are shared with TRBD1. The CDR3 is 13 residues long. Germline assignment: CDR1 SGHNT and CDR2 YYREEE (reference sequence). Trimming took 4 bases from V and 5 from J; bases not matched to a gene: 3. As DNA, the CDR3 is TGTGCCAGCAGCCGGACAGGGGAGGAGACCCAGTACTTC. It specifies CASSRTGEETQYF.

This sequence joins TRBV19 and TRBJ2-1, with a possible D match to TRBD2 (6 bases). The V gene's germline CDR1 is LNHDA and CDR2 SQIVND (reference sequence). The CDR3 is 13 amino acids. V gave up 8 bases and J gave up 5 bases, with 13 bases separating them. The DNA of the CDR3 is TGTGCCAGTGTGGGCGGGGAGAACAATGAGCAGTTCTTC. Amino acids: CASVGGENNEQFF.

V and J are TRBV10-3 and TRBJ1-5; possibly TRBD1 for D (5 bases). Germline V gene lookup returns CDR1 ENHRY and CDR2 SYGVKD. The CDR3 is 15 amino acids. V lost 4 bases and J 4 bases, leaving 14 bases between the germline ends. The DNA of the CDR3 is TGTGCCATCAGTGGCCCCGGGGGGTCAAATCAGCCCCAGCATTTT. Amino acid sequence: CAISGPGGSNQPQHF.

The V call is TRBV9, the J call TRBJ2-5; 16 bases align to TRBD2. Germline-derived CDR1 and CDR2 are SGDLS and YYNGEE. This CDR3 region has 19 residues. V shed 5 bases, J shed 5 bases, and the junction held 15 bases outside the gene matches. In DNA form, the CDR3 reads TGTGCCAGCAGTATAGGGGGACTAGCGGGAGGGCCGGCCCTGGAGACCCAGTACTTC. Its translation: CASSIGGLAGGPALETQYF.

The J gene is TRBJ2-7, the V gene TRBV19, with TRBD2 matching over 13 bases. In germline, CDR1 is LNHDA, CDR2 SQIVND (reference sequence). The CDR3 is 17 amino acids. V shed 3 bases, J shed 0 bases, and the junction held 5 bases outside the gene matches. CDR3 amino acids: CASSIQGLAGSSYEQYF. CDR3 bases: TGTGCCAGTAGTATCCAGGGACTAGCGGGGAGCTCCTACGAGCAGTACTTC.

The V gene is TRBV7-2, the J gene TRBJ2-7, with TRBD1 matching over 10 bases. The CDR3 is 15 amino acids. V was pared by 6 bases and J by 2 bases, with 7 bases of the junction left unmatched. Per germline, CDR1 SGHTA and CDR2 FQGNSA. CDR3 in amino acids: CASREAGTGAYEQYF. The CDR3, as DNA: TGTGCCAGCAGAGAAGCCGGGACAGGGGCCTACGAGCAGTACTTC.

CDR3 nucleotides: TGTGCCAGCAGTCGCGAGGGGGCGCAGGGTCAGCCCCAGCATTTT. Protein product: CASSREGAQGQPQHF. This rearrangement joins TRBV27 to TRBJ1-5; TRBD1 aligns across 7 bases. Germline values: CDR1 MNHEY, CDR2 SMNVEV (reference sequence). This CDR3 has 15 amino acids. The J segment lost 6 bases and the V segment lost 5 bases, leaving 10 bases of the junction unmatched.

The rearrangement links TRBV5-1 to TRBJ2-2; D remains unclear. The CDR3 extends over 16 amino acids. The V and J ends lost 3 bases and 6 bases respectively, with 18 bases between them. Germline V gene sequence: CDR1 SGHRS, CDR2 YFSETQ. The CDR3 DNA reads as TGCGCCAGCAGCTCCGGTGGGTCTAGTCGAGCCGGGGAGCTGTTTTTT. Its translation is CASSSGGSSRAGELFF. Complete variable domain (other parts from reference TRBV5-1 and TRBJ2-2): KAGVTQTPRYLIKTRGQQVTLSCSPISGHRSVSWYQQTPGQGLQFLFEYFSETQRNKGNFPGRFSGRQFSNSRSEMNVSTLELGDSALYLCASSSGGSSRAGELFFGEGSRLTVL.

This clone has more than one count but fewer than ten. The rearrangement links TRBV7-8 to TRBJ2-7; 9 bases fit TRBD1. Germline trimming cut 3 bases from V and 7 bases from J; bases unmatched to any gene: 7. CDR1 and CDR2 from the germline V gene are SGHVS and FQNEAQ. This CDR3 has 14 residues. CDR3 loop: CASSFLGTGTEQYF. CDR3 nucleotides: TGTGCCAGCAGCTTCTTGGGGACAGGGACTGAGCAGTACTTC.

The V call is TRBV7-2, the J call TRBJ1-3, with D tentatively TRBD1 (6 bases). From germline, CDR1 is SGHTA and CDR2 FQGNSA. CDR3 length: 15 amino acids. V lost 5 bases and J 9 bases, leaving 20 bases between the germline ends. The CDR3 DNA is TGTGCCAGCAGCGCCGACCCACAGGGTCCGGGCACCATATATTTT. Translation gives CASSADPQGPGTIYF.

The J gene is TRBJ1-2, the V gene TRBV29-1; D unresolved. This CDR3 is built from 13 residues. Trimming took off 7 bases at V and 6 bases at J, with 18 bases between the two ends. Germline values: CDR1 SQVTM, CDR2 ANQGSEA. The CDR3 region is CSAIPSGIHGYTF. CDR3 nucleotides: TGCAGCGCCATCCCGTCGGGGATCCATGGCTACACCTTC.

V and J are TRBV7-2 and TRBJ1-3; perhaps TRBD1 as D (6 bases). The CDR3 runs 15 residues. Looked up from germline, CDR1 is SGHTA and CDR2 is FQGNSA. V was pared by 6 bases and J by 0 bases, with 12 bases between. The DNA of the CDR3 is TGTGCCAGCAGTGCTACAGGGCCCTCTGGAAACACCATATATTTT. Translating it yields CASSATGPSGNTIYF.

The CDR3 region has the DNA TGTGCCAGCAGTTCAGGGGGCGATTATGGCTACACCTTC. It is translated as CASSSGGDYGYTF. J is TRBJ1-2 and V is TRBV7-3, with TRBD1 matching 8 bases. The length of the CDR3 is 13 residues. J was trimmed by 5 bases and V by 6 bases; bases with no gene match: 5. The germline CDR1 and CDR2 sequences are SGHTA and FQGTGA.

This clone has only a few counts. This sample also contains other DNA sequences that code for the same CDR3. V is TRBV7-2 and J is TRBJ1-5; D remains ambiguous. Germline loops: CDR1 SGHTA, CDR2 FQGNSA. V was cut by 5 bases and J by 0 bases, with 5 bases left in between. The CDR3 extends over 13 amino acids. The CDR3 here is CASSPYSNQPQHF. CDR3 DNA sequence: TGTGCCAGCAGCCCATATAGCAATCAGCCCCAGCATTTT.

This CDR3 is CASSQNRGADYGYTF. The CDR3 coding sequence is TGTGCCAGCAGCCAGAACAGGGGGGCAGACTATGGCTACACCTTC. The chain has TRBV4-2 and TRBJ1-2; TRBD1 aligns across 8 bases. CDR1 LGHNA and CDR2 YNFKEQ come from the germline V gene. V shed 3 bases and J 3 bases; nucleotides not matched to a gene: 6. The CDR3 is 15 amino acids.

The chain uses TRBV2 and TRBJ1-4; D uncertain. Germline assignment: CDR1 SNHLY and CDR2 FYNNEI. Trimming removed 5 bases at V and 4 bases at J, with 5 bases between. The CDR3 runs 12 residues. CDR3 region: CASSPYNEKLFF. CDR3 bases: TGTGCCAGCAGTCCATATAATGAAAAACTGTTTTTT.